Below are 23 T cell receptor beta chains sequenced from a single sample in a study of Graves' ophthalmopathy and Graves' hyperthyroidism. RNA transcripts served as template for amplifying TCR beta CDR3 sequences. HTBI primers were employed in first-round RT-PCR, then a second-round multiplex PCR followed. MiXCR was run by TCRdb on the multiplex PCR reads, yielding one entry per CDR3 protein. The sample holds 300,000 to 500,000 distinct CDR3 sequences, 15% seen once. Input material: peripheral blood. Receptors originate from a woman aged 18-29 years with stable Graves' hyperthyroidism.

The sample holds many counts of this clonotype. This chain joins TRBV5-1 and TRBJ1-2; D is unresolved. Looked up from germline, CDR1 is SGHRS and CDR2 is YFSETQ. The CDR3 runs 14 residues. Trimming pared 0 bases from V and 4 bases from J, leaving 10 bases between. In nucleotides, the CDR3 is TGCGCCAGCAGCTTGGATGAGGGTTTCTATGGCTACACCTTC. This encodes CASSLDEGFYGYTF.

This clonotype has a count of ten or more. The chain is built from TRBV20-1 and TRBJ1-6; 9 nucleotides align to TRBD1. After removal of 4 bases from V and 17 bases from J, the junction contained 9 bases not matched to a gene. Looked up from germline, CDR1 is DFQATT and CDR2 is SNEGSKA (reference sequence). The CDR3 consists of 12 residues. CDR3 DNA sequence: TGCAGTGCTACAATCGACAGGGGGTCAGTCCACTTT. As protein: CSATIDRGSVHF.

This clonotype was observed many times. The rearrangement joins TRBV18 to TRBJ1-2; TRBD1 aligns across 12 bases. The CDR3 runs to 17 residues. V shed 3 bases and J 7 bases; nucleotides not matched to a gene: 12. Per the germline V gene, CDR1 is KGHSH and CDR2 is LQKENI. CDR3 protein: CASSPTPPGQGASGYTF. In nucleotides, the CDR3 is TGTGCCAGCTCACCTACCCCTCCGGGACAGGGGGCAAGTGGCTACACCTTC.

This clonotype has a count of ten or more. The chain employs TRBV12-3 or TRBV12-4 and TRBJ1-1, with 7 positions matching TRBD1. The CDR3 sequence is 12 residues long. V was pared by 8 bases and J by 5 bases, with 5 bases of the junction left unmatched. The CDR3 DNA reads TGTGCCAGCTGCTACAGGGGAACTGAAGCTTTCTTT. It specifies CASCYRGTEAFF.

This clonotype was detected ten times or more. This chain uses TRBV29-1 with TRBJ1-2; TRBD1 might be the D (6 bases). This CDR3 region has 11 residues. V shed 3 bases and J shed 11 bases, with 13 bases lying between them. Germline V gives CDR1 SQVTM, CDR2 ANQGSEA. CDR3 loop: CSVESGDRYTF. The CDR3, as DNA: TGCAGCGTTGAGTCAGGGGATCGTTACACCTTC.

There are many counts of this clonotype. This CDR3 reads CASSPTRAGGVTEAFF. The CDR3, as DNA: TGTGCCAGCTCACCCACTAGGGCAGGGGGTGTCACTGAAGCTTTCTTT. The rearrangement uses TRBV18 and TRBJ1-1, with 7 positions matching TRBD1. V lost 3 bases and J lost 4; bases outside the gene matches: 11. This CDR3 is 16 amino acids long. In germline, CDR1 is KGHSH, CDR2 LQKENI.

A word on this clonotype: Since a much larger clone is just one base distant, this may be a read error. As DNA, the CDR3 is TGCGCCAGCAGCCAAGACCCCTACAGGGTGGGCAATCAGCCCCAGCATTTT. It codes for CASSQDPYRVGNQPQHF. The chain couples TRBV4-1 to TRBJ1-5, with D tentatively TRBD1 (6 bases). The ends were cut back, 0 bases at V and 2 bases at J, with 14 bases in the middle. In germline, CDR1 is MGHRA, CDR2 YSYEKL. The CDR3 is 17 residues long.

This clonotype was recorded many times. The chain couples TRBV12-3 or TRBV12-4 to TRBJ1-2; D unclear. Trimming cost V 5 bases and J 3 bases, with 10 bases left between them. This CDR3 comprises 13 residues. This CDR3 is CASSQDGYYGYTF. The CDR3 DNA sequence: TGTGCCAGCAGTCAGGACGGATACTATGGCTACACCTTC.

This clonotype was counted ten times or more. V usage is TRBV10-3 and J usage is TRBJ2-4, with D possibly TRBD1 on 6 matching bases. V was cut by 0 bases and J by 0 bases, with 9 bases left in between. The CDR3 has 16 residues. Germline CDR1 is ENHRY and CDR2 is SYGVKD. CDR3 sequence: CAISESGQLAKNIQYF. The CDR3 DNA is TGTGCCATCAGTGAGTCCGGACAGTTAGCCAAAAACATTCAGTACTTC.

This clonotype was observed at least ten times. The chain joins TRBV6-5 to TRBJ2-6; the D gene is possibly TRBD1 (6 bases). There are 15 residues in the CDR3. Germline loops: CDR1 MNHEY, CDR2 SVGAGI. Deletions cut 6 bases from V and 3 bases from J, with 12 bases between. DNA of the CDR3: TGTGCCAGCAGACAGGGAATCCGTGGGGCCAACGTCCTGACTTTC. Its protein is CASRQGIRGANVLTF.

The table lists this clonotype with many counts. The chain carries TRBV6-2 or TRBV6-3 and TRBJ1-5; a possible D gene is TRBD1 (5 bases). Trimming left V 5 bases short and J 7 bases short, with 21 bases between. CDR1 MNHEY and CDR2 SVGEGT come from the germline V gene. This CDR3 contains 16 residues. In DNA, the CDR3 is TGTGCCAGCAGTCCCCCGGGACTCAGGGTTGAACAGCCCCAGCATTTT. Its translation is CASSPPGLRVEQPQHF.

In its sample, this clonotype was seen many times. V usage is TRBV7-3 and J usage is TRBJ1-3, with D unresolved. CDR3 size: 17 residues. Germline CDR1 and CDR2: SGHTA and FQGTGA. V shed 5 bases and J shed 0 bases, with 17 bases lying between them. The CDR3: CASSPDGLTPSGNTIYF. The CDR3 DNA reads as TGTGCCAGCAGCCCCGATGGACTGACACCCTCTGGAAACACCATATATTTT.

This clonotype was detected ten times or more. The gene calls are TRBV6-1 and TRBJ2-5; 15 nucleotides match TRBD2. From germline, CDR1 is MNHNS and CDR2 SASEGT. CDR3 length equals 17 residues. V was pared by 2 bases and J by 3 bases, with 4 bases of the junction left unmatched. The DNA of the CDR3 is TGTGCCAGCAGTGAAAGGAGGACTAGCGGGGGGGAAGAGACCCAGTACTTC. Protein product: CASSERRTSGGEETQYF.

This clonotype was recorded at least ten times. The rearrangement joins TRBV14 to TRBJ1-5; the D is unclear. This CDR3 comprises 14 residues. V was trimmed by 6 bases and J by 3 bases, leaving 12 bases between them. Germline V lookup: CDR1 SGHDN, CDR2 FVKESK. In nucleotides, the CDR3 is TGTGCCAGCAGGATAAACAGACACAATCAGCCCCAGCATTTT. As protein: CASRINRHNQPQHF.

This clonotype was counted ten times or more. A read error may account for a junction end that differs from germline. V is TRBV2 and J is TRBJ1-5; D possibly corresponds to TRBD1 (6 bases). The CDR3 loop spans 14 amino acids. Germline values: CDR1 SNHLY, CDR2 FYNNEI. As DNA, the CDR3 is TGTGCCAGCAGTCAAGCAGGGGAAGGGAGGCCCCAGCATTTT. Residues: CASSQAGEGRPQHF. Variable domain in full (rest from reference TRBV2 and TRBJ1-5): EPEVTQTPSHQVTQMGQEVILRCVPISNHLYFYWYRQILGQKVEFLVSFYNNEISEKSEIFDDQFSVERPDGSNFTLKIRSTKLEDSAMYFCASSQAGEGRPQHFGDGTRLSIL.

A note on this clonotype: One end of the junction is discordant with germline, which a read error may explain. The chain recombines TRBV19 with TRBJ1-5; 8 bases fit TRBD1. The CDR3 extends over 15 amino acids. Germline-derived CDR1 and CDR2 are LNHDA and SQIVND (reference sequence). The CDR3 sequence is CASADGQGLSQPQDF. The CDR3 nucleotides read TGTGCCAGCGCGGATGGACAGGGTTTGTCTCAGCCCCAGGATTTT.

This clonotype appeared many times. The J gene is TRBJ1-2, the V gene TRBV19; no reliable D call. This CDR3 is 12 amino acids long. The ends were cut back, 3 bases at V and 5 bases at J, with 7 bases in the middle. Germline V gene lookup returns CDR1 LNHDA and CDR2 SQIVND (reference sequence). The CDR3 here is CASSMSNYGYTF. The CDR3 DNA follows: TGTGCCAGTAGTATGTCAAATTATGGCTACACCTTC. The full variable domain, rest sourced from reference TRBV19 and TRBJ1-2, is DGGITQSPKYLFRKEGQNVTLSCEQNLNHDAMYWYRQDPGQGLRLIYYSQIVNDFQKGDIAEGYSVSREKKESFPLTVTSAQKNPTAFYLCASSMSNYGYTFGSGTRLTVV.

This clonotype occurred many times. The J gene is TRBJ1-2, the V gene TRBV29-1; 9 nucleotides align to TRBD1. The CDR3 sequence is 13 residues long. The germline gives CDR1 SQVTM, CDR2 ANQGSEA. V lost 1 base, J lost 8 bases, and 5 bases stayed unmatched. CDR3 DNA: TGCAGCGTTGAAGGAGGACAGGGGACCGGCTACACCTTC. Its translation: CSVEGGQGTGYTF.

This clonotype was seen ten or more times. The gene calls are TRBV7-9 and TRBJ1-1; tentative D call: TRBD1 (6 bases). This CDR3 is built from 12 residues. Germline V CDR1 and CDR2: SEHNR, FQNEAQ (reference sequence). Trimming took 5 bases from V and 4 from J, leaving 8 bases between them. In DNA form, the CDR3 reads TGTGCCAGCAGCCCAGGGGCCACTGAAGCTTTCTTT. Translating gives CASSPGATEAFF. Filled out from reference TRBV7-9 and TRBJ1-1, the complete variable domain reads DTGVSQNPRHKITKRGQNVTFRCDPISEHNRLYWYRQTLGQGPEFLTYFQNEAQLEKSRLLSDRFSAERPKGSFSTLEIQRTEQGDSAMYLCASSPGATEAFFGQGTRLTVV.

The rearrangement uses TRBV14 and TRBJ1-1; D is possibly TRBD1 (6 bases). This CDR3 is 15 amino acids long. Trimming took 0 bases from V and 3 from J, leaving 11 bases between them. CDR1 and CDR2 from the germline V gene are SGHDN and FVKESK. The CDR3 spells CASSQEPQGYTEAFF. In DNA form, the CDR3 reads TGTGCCAGCAGCCAAGAACCACAGGGATACACTGAAGCTTTCTTT.

There are many counts of this clonotype. The V gene is TRBV6-5, the J gene TRBJ2-7; D may be TRBD1 (5 bases). The CDR3 covers 16 residues. Germline assignment: CDR1 MNHEY and CDR2 SVGAGI. The ends were cut back, 4 bases at V and 0 bases at J, with 16 bases in the middle. CDR3 in DNA: TGTGCCAGCAGTTTTCCTAAGTCAGGGATCTCCTACGAGCAGTACTTC. As protein: CASSFPKSGISYEQYF.

This clonotype has a handful of counts. The V gene is TRBV29-1, the J gene TRBJ1-3; 7 bases line up with TRBD1. V gave up 3 bases and J gave up 2 bases; unmatched junction bases: 4. Germline CDR1 reads SQVTM; CDR2 reads ANQGSEA. The length of the CDR3 is 14 residues. CDR3 DNA sequence: TGCAGCGTTGAGGGGACAGCCCCTGGAAACACCATATATTTT. This encodes CSVEGTAPGNTIYF.

This clonotype was recorded at least ten times. The chain couples TRBV20-1 to TRBJ1-2; 10 nucleotides line up with TRBD1. Germline V gene data show CDR1 as DFQATT and CDR2 as SNEGSKA (reference sequence). V lost 5 bases and J lost 8; bases outside the gene matches: 11. The CDR3 has 14 residues. The CDR3: CSAEPGQGFGGYTF. The CDR3 DNA sequence: TGCAGTGCTGAACCGGGACAGGGGTTTGGGGGCTACACCTTC.